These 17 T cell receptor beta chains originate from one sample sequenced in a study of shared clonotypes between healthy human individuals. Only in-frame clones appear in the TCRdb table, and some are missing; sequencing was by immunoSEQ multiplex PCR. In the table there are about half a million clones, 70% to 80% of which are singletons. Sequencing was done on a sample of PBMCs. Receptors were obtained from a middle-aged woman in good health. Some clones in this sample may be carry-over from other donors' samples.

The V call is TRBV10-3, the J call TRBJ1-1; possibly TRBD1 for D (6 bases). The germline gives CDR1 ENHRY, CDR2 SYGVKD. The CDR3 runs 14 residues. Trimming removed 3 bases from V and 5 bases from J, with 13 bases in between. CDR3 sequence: CAISDRGLGTEAFF. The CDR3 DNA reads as TGTGCCATCAGTGACCGGGGGCTGGGGACTGAAGCTTTCTTT.

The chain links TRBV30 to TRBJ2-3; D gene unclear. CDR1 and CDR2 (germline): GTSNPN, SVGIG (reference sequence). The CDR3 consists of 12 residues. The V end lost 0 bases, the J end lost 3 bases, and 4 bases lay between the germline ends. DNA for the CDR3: TGTGCCTGGAGTGTACAGACAGATACGCAGTATTTT. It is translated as CAWSVQTDTQYF.

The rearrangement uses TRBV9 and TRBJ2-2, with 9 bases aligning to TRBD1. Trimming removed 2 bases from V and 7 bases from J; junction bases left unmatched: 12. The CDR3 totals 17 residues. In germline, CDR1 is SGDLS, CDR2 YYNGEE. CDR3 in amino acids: CASSVYRGPGQSGELFF. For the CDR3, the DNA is TGTGCCAGCAGCGTTTACAGGGGGCCGGGTCAGAGCGGGGAGCTGTTTTTT.

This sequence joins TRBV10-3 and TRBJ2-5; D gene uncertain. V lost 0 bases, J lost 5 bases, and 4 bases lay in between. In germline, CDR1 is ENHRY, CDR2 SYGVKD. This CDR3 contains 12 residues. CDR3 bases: TGTGCCATCAGTGAGTCTTCGGAGACCCAGTACTTC. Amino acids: CAISESSETQYF.

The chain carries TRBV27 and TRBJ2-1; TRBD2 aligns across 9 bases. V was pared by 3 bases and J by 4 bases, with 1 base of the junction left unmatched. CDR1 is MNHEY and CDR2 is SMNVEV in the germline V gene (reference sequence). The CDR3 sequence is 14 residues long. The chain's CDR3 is CASSLTSGYNEQFF. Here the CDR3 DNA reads TGTGCCAGCAGTTTGACTAGCGGTTACAATGAGCAGTTCTTC.

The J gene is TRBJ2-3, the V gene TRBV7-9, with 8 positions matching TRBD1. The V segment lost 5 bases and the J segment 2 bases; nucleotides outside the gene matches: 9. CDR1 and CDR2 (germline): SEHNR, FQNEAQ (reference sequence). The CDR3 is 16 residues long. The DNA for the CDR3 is TGTGCCAGCAGCCTCTCCGGGACAGGAATCACAGATACGCAGTATTTT. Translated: CASSLSGTGITDTQYF.

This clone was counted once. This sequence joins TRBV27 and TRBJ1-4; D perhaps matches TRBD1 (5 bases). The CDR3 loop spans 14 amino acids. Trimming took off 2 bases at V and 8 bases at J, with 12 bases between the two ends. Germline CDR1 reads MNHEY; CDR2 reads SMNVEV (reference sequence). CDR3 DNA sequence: TGTGCCAGCAGTTTACGGGGGGACCCAGAAAAACTGTTTTTT. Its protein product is CASSLRGDPEKLFF.

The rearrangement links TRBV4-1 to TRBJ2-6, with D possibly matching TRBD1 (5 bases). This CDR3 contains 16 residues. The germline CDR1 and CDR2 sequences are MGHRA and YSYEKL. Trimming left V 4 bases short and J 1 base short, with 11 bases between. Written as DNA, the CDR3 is TGCGCCAGCAGCCTTACAGGCAATTCTGGGGCCAACGTCCTGACTTTC. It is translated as CASSLTGNSGANVLTF.

The CDR3 nucleotides read TGTGCCAGCGCTGACCAAGAGACCCAGTACTTC. Translation: CASADQETQYF. This rearrangement joins TRBV18 to TRBJ2-5; D not resolved. Germline V gene sequence: CDR1 KGHSH, CDR2 LQKENI. The CDR3 has 11 residues. Trimming left V 8 bases short and J 0 bases short, with 4 bases between.

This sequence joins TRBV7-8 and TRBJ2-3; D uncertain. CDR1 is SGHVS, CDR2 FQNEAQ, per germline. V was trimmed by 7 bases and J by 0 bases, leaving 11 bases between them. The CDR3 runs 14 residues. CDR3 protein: CASTISPSTDTQYF. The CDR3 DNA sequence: TGTGCCAGCACAATCAGCCCAAGCACAGATACGCAGTATTTT. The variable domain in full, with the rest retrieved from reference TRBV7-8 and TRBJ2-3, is GAGVSQSPRYKVAKRGQDVALRCDPISGHVSLFWYQQALGQGPEFLTYFQNEAQLDKSGLPSDRFFAERPEGSVSTLKIQRTQQEDSAVYLCASTISPSTDTQYFGPGTRLTVL.

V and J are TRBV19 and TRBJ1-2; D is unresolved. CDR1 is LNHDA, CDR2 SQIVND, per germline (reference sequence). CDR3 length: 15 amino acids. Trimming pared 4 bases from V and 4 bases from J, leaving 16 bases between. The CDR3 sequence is CASSRIDNSFYGYTF. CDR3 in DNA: TGTGCCAGTAGTAGAATAGACAACTCCTTCTATGGCTACACCTTC.

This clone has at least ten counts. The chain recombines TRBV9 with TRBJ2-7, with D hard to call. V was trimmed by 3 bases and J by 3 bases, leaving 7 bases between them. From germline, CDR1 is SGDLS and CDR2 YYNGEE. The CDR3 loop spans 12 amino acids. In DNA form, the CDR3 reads TGTGCCAGCAGCGGCGACGGCTACGAGCAGTACTTC. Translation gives CASSGDGYEQYF.

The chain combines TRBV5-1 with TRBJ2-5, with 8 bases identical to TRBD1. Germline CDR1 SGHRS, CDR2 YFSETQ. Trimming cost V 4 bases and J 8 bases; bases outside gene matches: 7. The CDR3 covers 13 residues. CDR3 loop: CASSPGQGPTQYF. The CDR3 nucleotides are TGCGCCAGCAGCCCTGGACAGGGCCCCACCCAGTACTTC.

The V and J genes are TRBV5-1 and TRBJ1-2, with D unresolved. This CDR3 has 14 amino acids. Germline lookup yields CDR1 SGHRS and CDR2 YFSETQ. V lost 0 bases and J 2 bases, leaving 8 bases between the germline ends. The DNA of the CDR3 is TGCGCCAGCAGCTTGGGGGTTGTGAACTATGGCTACACCTTC. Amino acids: CASSLGVVNYGYTF.

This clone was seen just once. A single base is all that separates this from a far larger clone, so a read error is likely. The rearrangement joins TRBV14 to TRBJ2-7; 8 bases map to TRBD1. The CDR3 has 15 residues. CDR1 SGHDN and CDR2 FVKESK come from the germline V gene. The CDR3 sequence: CAGSQDRGSSYEQYF. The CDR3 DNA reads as TGTGCCGGCAGCCAAGACAGGGGAAGCTCCTACGAGCAGTACTTC.

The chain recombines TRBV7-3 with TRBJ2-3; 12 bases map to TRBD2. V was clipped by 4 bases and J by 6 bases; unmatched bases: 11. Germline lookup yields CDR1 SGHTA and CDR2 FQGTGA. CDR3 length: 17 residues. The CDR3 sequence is CASSSVPSGRGQDTQYF. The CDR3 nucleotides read TGTGCCAGCAGCTCCGTTCCTAGCGGGAGGGGGCAGGATACGCAGTATTTT.

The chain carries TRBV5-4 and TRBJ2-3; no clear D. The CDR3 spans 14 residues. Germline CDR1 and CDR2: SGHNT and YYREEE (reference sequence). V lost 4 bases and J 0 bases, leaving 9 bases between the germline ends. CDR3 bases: TGTGCCAGCAGCCTCACAACTAGCACAGATACGCAGTATTTT. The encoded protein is CASSLTTSTDTQYF.